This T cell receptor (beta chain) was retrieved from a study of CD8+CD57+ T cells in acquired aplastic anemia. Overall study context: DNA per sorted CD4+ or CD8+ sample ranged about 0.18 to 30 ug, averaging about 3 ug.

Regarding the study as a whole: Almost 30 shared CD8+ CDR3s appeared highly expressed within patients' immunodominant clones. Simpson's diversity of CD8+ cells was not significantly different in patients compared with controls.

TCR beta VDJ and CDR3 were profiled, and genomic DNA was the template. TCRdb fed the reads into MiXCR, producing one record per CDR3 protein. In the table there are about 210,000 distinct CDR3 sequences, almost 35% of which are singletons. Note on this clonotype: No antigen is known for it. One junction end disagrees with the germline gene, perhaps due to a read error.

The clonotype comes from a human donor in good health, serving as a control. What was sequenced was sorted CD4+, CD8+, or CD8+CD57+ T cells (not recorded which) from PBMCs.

CDR3 sequence: CASSFQGFQQSF. CDR3 nucleotides: TGTGCCAGCAGTTTTCAGGGTTTCCAGCAGTCCTTC. The J gene is TRBJ2-1, the V gene TRBV7-3; the D gene is possibly TRBD1 (5 bases). Germline V lookup: CDR1 SGHTA, CDR2 FQGTGA. The CDR3 is 12 amino acids.